This is a list of T cell receptor beta chains from one sample in a study of T cells after yellow fever vaccination. TCRdb re-called the 5' RACE reads through MiXCR, storing one row per CDR3 protein. The sample holds roughly 400,000 distinct CDR3 sequences, roughly a sixth seen once. This specimen consisted of PBMCs, obtained before the yellow fever booster vaccination. The origin of the receptors is a man aged 18 to 30 who received the YFV17D yellow fever vaccine. CDR3s include the opening cysteine and the closing phenylalanine or tryptophan. The D gene is left open where the match is weak. Part of the rows lack a size; the others show once, few, many or a class for expanded clones.

TRBD2	TRBV6-1	-	TRBJ2-5	TGTGCCAGCAGGCCCGGGACTAGCGGGGGGGAGGATTTATGGGAGACCCAGTACTTC	CASRPGTSGGEDLWETQYF
-	TRBV7-2	-	TRBJ2-1	TGTGCCAGCAGCATTACGGTACGCTCCTACAATGAGCAGTTCTTC	CASSITVRSYNEQFF
-	TRBV5-5	-	TRBJ2-1	TGTGCCAGCAGCTTGGGACCGGCGGCGGGCAATGAGCAGTTCTTC	CASSLGPAAGNEQFF
-	TRBV20-1	few	TRBJ2-3	TGCAGTGTCCCCAGGGAAACGCAGTATTTT	CSVPRETQYF
-	TRBV7-3	few	TRBJ1-1	TGTGCCAGCAGCTTAGGGCCAGTGGGGGCTGAAGCTTTCTTT	CASSLGPVGAEAFF
TRBD2	TRBV5-1	-	TRBJ2-1	TGCGCCAGCACCCTCTTAGCGGGGGGCTCCTACAATGAGCAGTTCTTC	CASTLLAGGSYNEQFF
-	TRBV12-5	few	TRBJ2-1	TGTGCTAGTGGTTACGGTCGCGCGGGGCTCTACAATGAGCAGTTCTTC	CASGYGRAGLYNEQFF
TRBD1	TRBV10-3	-	TRBJ1-2	TGTGCCATCAGTGAGCCTGACAGGGGTTTTGGCTACACCTTC	CAISEPDRGFGYTF
-	TRBV12-3/TRBV12-4	-	TRBJ1-4	TGTGCCAGCAGTTTGCGGCTGGGCCATGAAAAACTGTTTTTT	CASSLRLGHEKLFF
TRBD1	TRBV20-1	-	TRBJ1-5	TGCAGTGTTCGGGCAGGGGGCGACCAGCCCCAGCATTTT	CSVRAGGDQPQHF
-	TRBV18	-	TRBJ2-5	TGTGCCAGCTCACCACCGGGACATTGGCAAGAGACCCAGTACTTC	CASSPPGHWQETQYF
TRBD2	TRBV5-4	-	TRBJ2-5	TGTGCCAGCAGCTTGGCGACTAGCGGGGGACGGGAGACCCAGTACTTC	CASSLATSGGRETQYF
-	TRBV9	-	TRBJ2-1	TGTGCCAGCAGCGTAGGGAGGGGTGGTTCTGGTGAGCAGTTCTTC	CASSVGRGGSGEQFF
-	TRBV18	-	TRBJ2-4	TGTGCCAGCTCACCGGACAGTCAGGGAAACATTCAGTACTTC	CASSPDSQGNIQYF
TRBD1	TRBV5-1	-	TRBJ2-2	TGCGCCAGCAGCAAACAGGGGACGGTCGGGGAGCTGTTTTTT	CASSKQGTVGELFF
-	TRBV7-2	-	TRBJ2-5	TGTGCCAGCAGCCTTCGTGGGGGGCTTGAGACCCAGTACTTC	CASSLRGGLETQYF
TRBD2	TRBV12-3/TRBV12-4	few	TRBJ2-3	TGTGCCAGCAGGGAACTAGCGGGGGGGTTCACAGATACGCAGTATTTT	CASRELAGGFTDTQYF